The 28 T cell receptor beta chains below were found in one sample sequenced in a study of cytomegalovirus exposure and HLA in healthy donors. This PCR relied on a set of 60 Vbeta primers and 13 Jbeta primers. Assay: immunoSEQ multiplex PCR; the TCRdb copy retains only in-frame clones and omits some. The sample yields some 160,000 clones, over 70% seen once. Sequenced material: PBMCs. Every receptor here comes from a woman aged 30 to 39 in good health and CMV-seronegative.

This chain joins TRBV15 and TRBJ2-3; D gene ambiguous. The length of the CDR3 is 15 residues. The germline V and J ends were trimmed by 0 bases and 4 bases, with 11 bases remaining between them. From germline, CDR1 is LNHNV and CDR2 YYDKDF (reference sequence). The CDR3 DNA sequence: TGTGCCACCAGCAGAGATCCGAGTTTCTCAGATACGCAGTATTTT. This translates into CATSRDPSFSDTQYF.

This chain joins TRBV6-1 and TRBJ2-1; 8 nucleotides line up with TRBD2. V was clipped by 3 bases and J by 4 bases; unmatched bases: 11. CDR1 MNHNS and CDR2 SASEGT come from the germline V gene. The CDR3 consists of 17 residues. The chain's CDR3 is CASSEQTGTRPYNEQFF. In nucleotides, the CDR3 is TGTGCCAGCAGTGAGCAAACCGGGACTAGGCCATACAATGAGCAGTTCTTC.

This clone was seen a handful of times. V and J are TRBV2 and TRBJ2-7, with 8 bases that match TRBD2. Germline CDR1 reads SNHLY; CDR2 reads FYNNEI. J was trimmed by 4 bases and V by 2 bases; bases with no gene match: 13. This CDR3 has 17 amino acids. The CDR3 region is CASSERVAGRETYEQYF. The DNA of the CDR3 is TGTGCCAGCAGTGAACGGGTAGCGGGGCGAGAAACTTACGAGCAGTACTTC.

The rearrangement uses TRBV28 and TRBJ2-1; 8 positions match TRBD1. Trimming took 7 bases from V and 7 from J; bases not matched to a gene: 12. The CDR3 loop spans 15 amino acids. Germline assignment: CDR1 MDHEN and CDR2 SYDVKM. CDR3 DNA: TGTGCCAGCAAGAGGGGTGGGACAGGCCAGAATGAGCAGTTCTTC. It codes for CASKRGGTGQNEQFF.

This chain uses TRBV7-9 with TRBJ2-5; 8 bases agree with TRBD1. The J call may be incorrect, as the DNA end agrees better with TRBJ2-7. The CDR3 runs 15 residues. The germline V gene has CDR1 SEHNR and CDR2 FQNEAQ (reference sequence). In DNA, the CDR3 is TGTGCCAGCAGCTTCCGGACAGGGCAATCCTACGAGCAGTACTTC. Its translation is CASSFRTGQSYEQYF.

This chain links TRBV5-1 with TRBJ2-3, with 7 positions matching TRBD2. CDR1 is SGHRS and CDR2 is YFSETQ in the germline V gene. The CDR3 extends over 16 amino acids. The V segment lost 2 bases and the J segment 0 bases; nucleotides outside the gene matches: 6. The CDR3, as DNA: TGCGCCAGCAGCTTAGGGACTATGTCTAGCACAGATACGCAGTATTTT. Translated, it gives CASSLGTMSSTDTQYF.

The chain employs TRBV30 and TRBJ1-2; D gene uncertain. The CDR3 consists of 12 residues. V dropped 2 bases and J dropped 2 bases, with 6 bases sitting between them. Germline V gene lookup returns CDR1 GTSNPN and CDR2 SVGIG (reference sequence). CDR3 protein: CAWSRENYGYTF. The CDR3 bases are TGTGCCTGGAGTAGAGAAAACTATGGCTACACCTTC.

The CDR3: CAISERQVHYGYTF. The CDR3 bases are TGTGCCATCAGTGAGAGGCAGGTCCACTATGGCTACACCTTC. V is TRBV10-3 and J is TRBJ1-2; D is unresolved. Germline V gene data show CDR1 as ENHRY and CDR2 as SYGVKD. V lost 2 bases and J 3 bases, leaving 10 bases between the germline ends. There are 14 residues in the CDR3.

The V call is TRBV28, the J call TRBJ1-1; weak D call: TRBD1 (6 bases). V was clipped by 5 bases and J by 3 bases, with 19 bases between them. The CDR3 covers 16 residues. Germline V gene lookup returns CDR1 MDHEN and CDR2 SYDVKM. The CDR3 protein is CASSNTGSVVDTEAFF. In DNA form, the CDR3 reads TGTGCCAGCAGTAACACAGGGTCGGTAGTAGACACTGAAGCTTTCTTT.

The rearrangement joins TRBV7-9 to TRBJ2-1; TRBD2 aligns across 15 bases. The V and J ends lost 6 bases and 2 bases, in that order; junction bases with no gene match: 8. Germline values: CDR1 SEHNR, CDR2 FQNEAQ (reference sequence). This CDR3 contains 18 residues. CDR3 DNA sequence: TGTGCCAGCAGTCCGAGGACTAGCGGGGGGGCTGCCTACAATGAGCAGTTCTTC. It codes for CASSPRTSGGAAYNEQFF.

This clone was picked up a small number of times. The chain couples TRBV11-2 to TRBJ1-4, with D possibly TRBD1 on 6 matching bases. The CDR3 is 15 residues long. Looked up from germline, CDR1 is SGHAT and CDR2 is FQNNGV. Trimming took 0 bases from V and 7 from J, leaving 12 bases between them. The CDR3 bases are TGTGCCAGCAGCTTAGAGGGGGGGGCGGGTGAAAAACTGTTTTTT. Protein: CASSLEGGAGEKLFF.

The CDR3 sequence: CASSYNSGTSGKETQYF. CDR3 bases: TGTGCCAGCAGCTACAATTCCGGGACTAGCGGAAAAGAGACCCAGTACTTC. The rearrangement joins TRBV7-2 to TRBJ2-5; 11 bases are a match to TRBD2. The germline gives CDR1 SGHTA, CDR2 FQGNSA. This CDR3 is built from 17 residues. V gave up 4 bases and J gave up 3 bases; unmatched junction bases: 10.

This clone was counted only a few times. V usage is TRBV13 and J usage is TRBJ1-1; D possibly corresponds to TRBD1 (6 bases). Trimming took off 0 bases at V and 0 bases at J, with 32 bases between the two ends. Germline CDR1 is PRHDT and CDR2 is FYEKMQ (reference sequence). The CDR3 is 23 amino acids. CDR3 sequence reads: CASSLGRWGLGEMFGYMNTEAFF. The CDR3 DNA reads TGTGCCAGCAGCTTAGGCCGTTGGGGGCTAGGTGAAATGTTCGGATACATGAACACTGAAGCTTTCTTT. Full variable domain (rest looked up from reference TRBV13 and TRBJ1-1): AAGVIQSPRHLIKEKRETATLKCYPIPRHDTVYWYQQGPGQDPQFLISFYEKMQSDKGSIPDRFSAQQFSDYHSELNMSSLELGDSALYFCASSLGRWGLGEMFGYMNTEAFFGQGTRLTVV.

CDR3 nucleotide sequence: TGCGCCAGCAGCTTGGGGGCGCCAACTGAAGCTTTCTTT. Translating it yields CASSLGAPTEAFF. V gene TRBV5-1 combines with J gene TRBJ1-1; the D is unclear. Germline loops: CDR1 SGHRS, CDR2 YFSETQ. Trimming removed 0 bases from V and 5 bases from J, with 8 bases in between. This CDR3 spans 13 amino acids.

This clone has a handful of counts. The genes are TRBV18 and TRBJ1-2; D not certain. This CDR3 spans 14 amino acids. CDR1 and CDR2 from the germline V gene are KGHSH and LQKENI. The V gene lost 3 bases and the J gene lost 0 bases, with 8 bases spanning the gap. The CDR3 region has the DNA TGTGCCAGCTCACCGTTAACAGCTAACTATGGCTACACCTTC. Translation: CASSPLTANYGYTF. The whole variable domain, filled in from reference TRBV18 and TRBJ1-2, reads NAGVMQNPRHLVRRRGQEARLRCSPMKGHSHVYWYRQLPEEGLKFMVYLQKENIIDESGMPKERFSAEFPKEGPSILRIQQVVRGDSAAYFCASSPLTANYGYTFGSGTRLTVV.

In DNA form, the CDR3 reads TGTGCCAGCAGCGCAGACCCAGGGCTATATGGCTACACCTTC. Residues: CASSADPGLYGYTF. The chain combines TRBV5-4 with TRBJ1-2, with a weak D call TRBD1 (5 bases). The length of the CDR3 is 14 residues. V was pared by 4 bases and J by 5 bases, with 15 bases between. Germline assignment: CDR1 SGHNT and CDR2 YYREEE (reference sequence).

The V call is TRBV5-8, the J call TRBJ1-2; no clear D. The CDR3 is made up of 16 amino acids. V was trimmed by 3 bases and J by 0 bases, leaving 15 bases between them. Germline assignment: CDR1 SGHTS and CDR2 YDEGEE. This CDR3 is CASSSYTGSPNYGYTF. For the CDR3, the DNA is TGTGCCAGCAGCTCGTACACCGGGAGCCCTAACTATGGCTACACCTTC.

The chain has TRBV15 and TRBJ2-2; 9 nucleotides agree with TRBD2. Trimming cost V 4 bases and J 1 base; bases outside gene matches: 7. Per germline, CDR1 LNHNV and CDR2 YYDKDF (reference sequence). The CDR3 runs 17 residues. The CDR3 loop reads CATSTDLAGENTGELFF. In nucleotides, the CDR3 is TGTGCCACCAGCACGGATTTAGCGGGGGAGAACACCGGGGAGCTGTTTTTT.

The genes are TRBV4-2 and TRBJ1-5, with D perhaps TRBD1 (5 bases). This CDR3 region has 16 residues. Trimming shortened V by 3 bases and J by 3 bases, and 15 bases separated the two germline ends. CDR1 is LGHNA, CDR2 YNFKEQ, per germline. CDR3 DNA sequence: TGTGCCAGCAGCCAGGAAGGGGAGGGTTTCAATCAGCCCCAGCATTTT. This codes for CASSQEGEGFNQPQHF.

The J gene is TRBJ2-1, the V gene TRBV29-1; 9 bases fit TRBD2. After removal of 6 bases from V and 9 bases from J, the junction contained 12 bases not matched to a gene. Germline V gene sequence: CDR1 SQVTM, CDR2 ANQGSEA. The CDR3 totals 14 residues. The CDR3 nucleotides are TGCAGCGTCGGGCGGGGGGGCCCCGGCGGTGAGCAGTTCTTC. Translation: CSVGRGGPGGEQFF.

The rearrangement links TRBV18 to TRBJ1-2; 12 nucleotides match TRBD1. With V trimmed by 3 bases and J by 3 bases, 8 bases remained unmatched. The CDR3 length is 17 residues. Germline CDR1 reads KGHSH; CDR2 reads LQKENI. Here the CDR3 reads CASSPISGTGGDYGYTF. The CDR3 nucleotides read TGTGCCAGCTCACCGATATCCGGGACAGGGGGCGACTATGGCTACACCTTC.

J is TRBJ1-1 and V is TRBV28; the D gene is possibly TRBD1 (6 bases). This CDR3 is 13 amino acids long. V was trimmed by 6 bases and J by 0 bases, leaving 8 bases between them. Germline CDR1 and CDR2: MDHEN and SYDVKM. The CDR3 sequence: CASRDRLNTEAFF. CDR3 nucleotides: TGTGCCAGCAGGGACAGATTGAACACTGAAGCTTTCTTT.

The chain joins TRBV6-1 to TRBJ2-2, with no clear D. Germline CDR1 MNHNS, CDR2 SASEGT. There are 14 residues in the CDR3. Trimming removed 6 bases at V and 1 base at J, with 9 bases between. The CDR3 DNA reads TGTGCCAGCAGGGGCCAGGTGAACACCGGGGAGCTGTTTTTT. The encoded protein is CASRGQVNTGELFF.

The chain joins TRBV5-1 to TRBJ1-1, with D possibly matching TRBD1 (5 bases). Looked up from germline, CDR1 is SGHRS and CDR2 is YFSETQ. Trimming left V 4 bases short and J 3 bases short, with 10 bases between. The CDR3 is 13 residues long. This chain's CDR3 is CASSGAGYTEAFF. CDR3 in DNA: TGCGCCAGCAGCGGGGCAGGTTACACTGAAGCTTTCTTT.

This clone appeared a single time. CDR3 sequence (DNA): TGTGCCAGCAGTCGTCGGGGTAATCAGCCCCAGCATTTT. Its protein product is CASSRRGNQPQHF. The V gene is TRBV28, the J gene TRBJ1-5; unclear D gene. CDR3 length equals 13 residues. CDR1 and CDR2 from the germline V gene are MDHEN and SYDVKM. The germline V and J ends were trimmed by 5 bases and 4 bases, with 9 bases remaining between them.

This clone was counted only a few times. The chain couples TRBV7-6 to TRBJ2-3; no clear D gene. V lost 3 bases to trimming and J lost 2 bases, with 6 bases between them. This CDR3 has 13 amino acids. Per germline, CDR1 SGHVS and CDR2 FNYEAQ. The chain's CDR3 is CASSFTVTDTQYF. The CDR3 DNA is TGTGCCAGCAGCTTCACTGTCACAGATACGCAGTATTTT.

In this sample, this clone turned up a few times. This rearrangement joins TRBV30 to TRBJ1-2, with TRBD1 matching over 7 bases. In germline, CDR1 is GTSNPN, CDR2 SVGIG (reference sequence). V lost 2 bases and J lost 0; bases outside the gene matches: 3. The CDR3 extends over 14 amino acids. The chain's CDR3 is CAWSHRGPNYGYTF. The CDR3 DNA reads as TGTGCCTGGAGTCACAGGGGTCCTAACTATGGCTACACCTTC.

The DNA for the CDR3 is TGTGCCAGCAGCTTGGCGCGGGTAGGCTACACCTTC. It yields the protein CASSLARVGYTF. This sequence joins TRBV5-6 and TRBJ1-2; D unresolved. Germline CDR1 is SGHDT and CDR2 is YYEEEE. This CDR3 region has 12 residues. Trimming shortened V by 0 bases and J by 8 bases, and 8 bases separated the two germline ends.